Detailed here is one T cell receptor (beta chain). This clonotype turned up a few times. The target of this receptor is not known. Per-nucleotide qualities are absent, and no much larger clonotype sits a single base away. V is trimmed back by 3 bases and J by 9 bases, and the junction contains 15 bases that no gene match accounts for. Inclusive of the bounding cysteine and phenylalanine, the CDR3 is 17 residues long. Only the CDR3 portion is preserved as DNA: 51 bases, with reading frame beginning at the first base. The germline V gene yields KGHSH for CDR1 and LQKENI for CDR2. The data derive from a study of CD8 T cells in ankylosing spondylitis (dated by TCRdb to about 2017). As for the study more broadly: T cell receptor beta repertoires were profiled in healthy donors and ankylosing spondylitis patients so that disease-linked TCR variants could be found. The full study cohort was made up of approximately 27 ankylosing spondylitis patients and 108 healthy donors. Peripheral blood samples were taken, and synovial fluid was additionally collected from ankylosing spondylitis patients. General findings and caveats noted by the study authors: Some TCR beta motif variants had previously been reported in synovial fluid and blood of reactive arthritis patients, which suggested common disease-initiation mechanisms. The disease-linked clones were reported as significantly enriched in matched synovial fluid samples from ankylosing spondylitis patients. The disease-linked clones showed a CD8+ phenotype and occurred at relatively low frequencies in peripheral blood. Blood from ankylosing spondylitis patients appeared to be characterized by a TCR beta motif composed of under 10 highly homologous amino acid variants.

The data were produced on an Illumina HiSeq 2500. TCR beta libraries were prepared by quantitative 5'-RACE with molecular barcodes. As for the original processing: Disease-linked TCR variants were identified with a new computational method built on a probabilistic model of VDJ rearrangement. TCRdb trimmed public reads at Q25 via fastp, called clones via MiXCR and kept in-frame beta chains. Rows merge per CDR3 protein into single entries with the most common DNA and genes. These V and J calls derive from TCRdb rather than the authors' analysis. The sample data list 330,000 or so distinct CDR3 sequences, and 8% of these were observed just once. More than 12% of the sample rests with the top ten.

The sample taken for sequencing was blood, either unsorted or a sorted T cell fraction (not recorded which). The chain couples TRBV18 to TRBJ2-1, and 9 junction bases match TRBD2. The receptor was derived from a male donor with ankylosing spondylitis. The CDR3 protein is CASSPAGMLAGVVEQFF. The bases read TGTGCCAGCTCACCGGCTGGTATGTTAGCGGGAGTAGTTGAGCAGTTCTTC.